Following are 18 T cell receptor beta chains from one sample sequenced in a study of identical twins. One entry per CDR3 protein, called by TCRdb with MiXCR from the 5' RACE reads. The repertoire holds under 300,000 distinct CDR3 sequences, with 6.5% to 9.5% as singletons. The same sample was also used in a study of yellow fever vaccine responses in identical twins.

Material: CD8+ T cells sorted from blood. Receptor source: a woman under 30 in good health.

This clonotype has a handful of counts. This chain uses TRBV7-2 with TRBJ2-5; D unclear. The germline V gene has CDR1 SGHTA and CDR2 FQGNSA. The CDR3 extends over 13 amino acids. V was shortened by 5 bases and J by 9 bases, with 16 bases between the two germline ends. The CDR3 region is CASSATVEYAQYF. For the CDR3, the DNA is TGTGCCAGCAGCGCGACGGTGGAGTATGCCCAGTACTTC.

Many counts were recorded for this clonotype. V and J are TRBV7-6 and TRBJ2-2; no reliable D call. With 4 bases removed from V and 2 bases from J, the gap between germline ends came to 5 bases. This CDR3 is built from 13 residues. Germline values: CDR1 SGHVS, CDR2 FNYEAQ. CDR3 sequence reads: CASSSRNTGELFF. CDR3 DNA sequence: TGTGCCAGCAGCTCCCGTAACACCGGGGAGCTGTTTTTT.

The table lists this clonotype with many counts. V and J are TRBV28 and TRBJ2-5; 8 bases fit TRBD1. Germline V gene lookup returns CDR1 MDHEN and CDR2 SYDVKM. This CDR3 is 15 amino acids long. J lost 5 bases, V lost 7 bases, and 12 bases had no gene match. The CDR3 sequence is CASTIGTGGYETQYF. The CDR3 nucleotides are TGTGCCAGCACAATTGGAACAGGGGGGTATGAGACCCAGTACTTC.

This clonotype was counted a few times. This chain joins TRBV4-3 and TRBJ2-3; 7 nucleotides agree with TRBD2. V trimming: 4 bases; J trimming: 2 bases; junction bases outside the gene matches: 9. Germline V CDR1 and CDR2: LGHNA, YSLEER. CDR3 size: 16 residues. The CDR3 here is CASSLRLATYTDTQYF. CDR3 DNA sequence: TGCGCCAGCAGCCTACGACTAGCTACCTACACAGATACGCAGTATTTT.

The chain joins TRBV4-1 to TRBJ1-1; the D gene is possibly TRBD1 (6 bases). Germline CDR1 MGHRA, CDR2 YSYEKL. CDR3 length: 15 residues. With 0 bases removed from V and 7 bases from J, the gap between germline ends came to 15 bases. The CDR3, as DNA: TGCGCCAGCAGCCAAGAACCGGGGAGGGGGAGTGAAGCTTTCTTT. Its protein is CASSQEPGRGSEAFF.

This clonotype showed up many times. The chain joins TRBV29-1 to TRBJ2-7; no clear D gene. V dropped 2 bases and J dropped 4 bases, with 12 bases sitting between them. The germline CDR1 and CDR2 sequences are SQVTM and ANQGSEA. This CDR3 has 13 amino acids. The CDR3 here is CSVESQIGYEQYF. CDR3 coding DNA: TGCAGCGTTGAATCGCAGATAGGGTACGAGCAGTACTTC.

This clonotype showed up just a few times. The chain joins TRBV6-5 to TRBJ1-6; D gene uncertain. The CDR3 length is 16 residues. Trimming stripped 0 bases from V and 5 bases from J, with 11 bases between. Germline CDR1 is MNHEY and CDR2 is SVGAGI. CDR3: CASSYSWHEDNSPLHF. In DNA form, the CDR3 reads TGTGCCAGCAGTTACTCATGGCACGAAGATAATTCACCCCTCCACTTT.

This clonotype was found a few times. The CDR3 DNA is TGTGCCAGCAGTTCGCCGACACAGTACAATGAGCAGTTCTTC. This translates into CASSSPTQYNEQFF. The chain recombines TRBV6-5 with TRBJ2-1; D remains unclear. V lost 4 bases and J lost 4, with 11 bases in between. The CDR3 runs 14 residues. The germline V gene has CDR1 MNHEY and CDR2 SVGAGI.

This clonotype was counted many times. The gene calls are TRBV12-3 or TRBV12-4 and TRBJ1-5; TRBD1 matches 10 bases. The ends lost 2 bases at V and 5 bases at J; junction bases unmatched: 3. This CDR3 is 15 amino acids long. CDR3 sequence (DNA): TGTGCCAGCAGTTTATCCGGGACAGGGGATCAGCCCCAGCATTTT. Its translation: CASSLSGTGDQPQHF.

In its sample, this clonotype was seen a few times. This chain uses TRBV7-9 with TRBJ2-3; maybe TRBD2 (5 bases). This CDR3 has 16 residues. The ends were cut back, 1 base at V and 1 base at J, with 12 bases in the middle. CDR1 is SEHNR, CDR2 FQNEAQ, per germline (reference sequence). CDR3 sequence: CASSLGSEEGTDTQYF. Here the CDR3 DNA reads TGTGCCAGCAGCTTAGGCTCTGAGGAGGGCACAGATACGCAGTATTTT. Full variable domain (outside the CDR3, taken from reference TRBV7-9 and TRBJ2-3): DTGVSQNPRHKITKRGQNVTFRCDPISEHNRLYWYRQTLGQGPEFLTYFQNEAQLEKSRLLSDRFSAERPKGSFSTLEIQRTEQGDSAMYLCASSLGSEEGTDTQYFGPGTRLTVL.

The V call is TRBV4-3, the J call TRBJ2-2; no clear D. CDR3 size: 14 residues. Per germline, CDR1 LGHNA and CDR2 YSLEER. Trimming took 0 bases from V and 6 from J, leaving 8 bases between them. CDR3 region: CASSQDFQAGELFF. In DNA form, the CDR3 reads TGCGCCAGCAGCCAAGATTTCCAGGCCGGGGAGCTGTTTTTT.

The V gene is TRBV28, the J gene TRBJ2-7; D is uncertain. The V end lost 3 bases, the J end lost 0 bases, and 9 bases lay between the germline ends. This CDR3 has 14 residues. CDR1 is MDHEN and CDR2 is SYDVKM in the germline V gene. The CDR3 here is CASSFFLGSYEQYF. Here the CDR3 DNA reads TGTGCCAGCAGTTTCTTCCTAGGCTCCTACGAGCAGTACTTC.

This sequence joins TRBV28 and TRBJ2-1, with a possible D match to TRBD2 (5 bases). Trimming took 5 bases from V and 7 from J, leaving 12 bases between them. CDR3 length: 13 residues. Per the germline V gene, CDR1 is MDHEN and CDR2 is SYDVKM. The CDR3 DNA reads TGTGCCAGCAGTATCACTAGAACAAATGAGCAGTTCTTC. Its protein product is CASSITRTNEQFF.

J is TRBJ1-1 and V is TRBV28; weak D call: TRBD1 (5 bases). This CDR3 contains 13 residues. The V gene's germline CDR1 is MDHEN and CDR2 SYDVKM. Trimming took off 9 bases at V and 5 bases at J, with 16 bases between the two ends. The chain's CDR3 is CARGDQRSTEAFF. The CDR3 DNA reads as TGTGCCAGGGGGGACCAGAGGTCGACTGAAGCTTTCTTT.

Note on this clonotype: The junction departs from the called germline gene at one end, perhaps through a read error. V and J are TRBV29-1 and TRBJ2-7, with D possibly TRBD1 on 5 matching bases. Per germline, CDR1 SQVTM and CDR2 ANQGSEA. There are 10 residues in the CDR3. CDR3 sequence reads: CSVEGAGPIF. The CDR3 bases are TGCAGCGTTGAAGGGGCAGGGCCCATTTTC.

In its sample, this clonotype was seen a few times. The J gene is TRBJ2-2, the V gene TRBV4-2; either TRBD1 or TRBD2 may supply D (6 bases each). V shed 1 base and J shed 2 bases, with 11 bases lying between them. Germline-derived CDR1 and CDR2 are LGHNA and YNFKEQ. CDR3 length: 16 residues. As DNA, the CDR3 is TGTGCCAGCAGCCAAGTGGAGGGGGACAACACCGGGGAGCTGTTTTTT. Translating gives CASSQVEGDNTGELFF.

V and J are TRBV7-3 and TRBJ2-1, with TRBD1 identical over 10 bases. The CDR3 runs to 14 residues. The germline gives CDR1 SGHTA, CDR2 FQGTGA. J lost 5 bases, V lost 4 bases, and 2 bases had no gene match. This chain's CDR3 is CASSSGTGDNEQFF. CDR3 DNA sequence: TGTGCCAGCAGCTCCGGGACAGGGGACAATGAGCAGTTCTTC.

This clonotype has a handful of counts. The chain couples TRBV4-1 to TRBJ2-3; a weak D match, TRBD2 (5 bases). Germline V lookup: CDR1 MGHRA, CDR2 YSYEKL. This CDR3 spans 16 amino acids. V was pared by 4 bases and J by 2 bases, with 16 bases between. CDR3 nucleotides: TGCGCCAGCAGCCTCCGGGATCCCGCAAACACAGATACGCAGTATTTT. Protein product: CASSLRDPANTDTQYF.